The 14 T cell receptor beta chains below all came from one sample that was sequenced in a study of human T cells and chemical hapten exposure. The time point is: patch test 1, 2 weeks after DPC sensitization. The treatment was: therapeutic diphenylcyclopropenone sensitization with weekly scalp DPC. TCRdb recomputed calls from the RACE reads with MiXCR, one row per CDR3 protein. The profile shows fewer than 200,000 distinct CDR3 sequences, around 20% of them singletons. Sequencing used whole blood, obtained in connection with sensitization to the hapten diphenylcyclopropenone (DPC). The receptors shown here come from a woman in her forties or fifties with alopecia areata. Some clones in this sample may be carry-over from other donors' samples.

The rearrangement links TRBV2 to TRBJ2-2; 9 bases align to TRBD2. This CDR3 has 15 residues. From germline, CDR1 is SNHLY and CDR2 FYNNEI. The junction had 5 bases not matched to a gene; V was cut back by 5 bases and J by 4 bases. The CDR3 here is CASSLAGWGTGELFF. The CDR3 DNA sequence: TGTGCCAGCAGTCTAGCGGGATGGGGCACCGGGGAGCTGTTTTTT.

This clonotype was detected a few times. This chain connects TRBV25-1 to TRBJ2-5, with TRBD1 matching 7 bases. CDR3 length: 16 residues. The V gene end was trimmed by 6 bases and the J gene end by 4 bases; junction bases not matched to a gene: 14. CDR1 MGHDK and CDR2 SYGVNS come from the germline V gene. The CDR3 DNA sequence: TGTGCCAGCAGAGCTGGTTTGGTCAGGGGGTCAGAGACCCAGTACTTC. It yields the protein CASRAGLVRGSETQYF.

V usage is TRBV6-5 and J usage is TRBJ1-2, with a tentative D call TRBD1 (6 bases). The CDR3 covers 12 residues. Trimming took 6 bases from V and 6 from J, leaving 11 bases between them. The V gene's germline CDR1 is MNHEY and CDR2 SVGAGI. This CDR3 is CASSLDSDGYTF. Here the CDR3 DNA reads TGTGCCAGCAGCCTGGACAGTGATGGCTACACCTTC.

The chain is built from TRBV5-1 and TRBJ2-1, with 8 bases that match TRBD1. V was pared by 5 bases and J by 8 bases, with 9 bases of the junction left unmatched. The germline V gene encodes CDR1 SGHRS and CDR2 YFSETQ. The CDR3 is made up of 14 amino acids. The CDR3 DNA sequence: TGCGCCAGCAGGGGACAGGCGACGGTCGATGAGCAGTTCTTC. Amino acid sequence: CASRGQATVDEQFF.

V gene TRBV7-2 combines with J gene TRBJ1-2; 12 positions match TRBD1. V gave up 6 bases and J gave up 5 bases; unmatched junction bases: 7. The germline V gene encodes CDR1 SGHTA and CDR2 FQGNSA. This CDR3 has 15 residues. The CDR3 region has the DNA TGTGCCAGCAGTCCCATGGGACAGGGGGCTTATGGCTACACCTTC. It codes for CASSPMGQGAYGYTF. Filled out from reference TRBV7-2 and TRBJ1-2, the complete variable domain reads GAGVSQSPSNKVTEKGKDVELRCDPISGHTALYWYRQSLGQGLEFLIYFQGNSAPDKSGLPSDRFSAERTGGSVSTLTIQRTQQEDSAVYLCASSPMGQGAYGYTFGSGTRLTVV.

This clonotype was seen a handful of times. The rearrangement links TRBV5-1 to TRBJ2-5, with D perhaps being TRBD1 or TRBD2 (5 bases each). Looked up from germline, CDR1 is SGHRS and CDR2 is YFSETQ. The CDR3 loop spans 14 amino acids. This chain's CDR3 is CASRRGATQETQYF. CDR3 sequence (DNA): TGCGCTAGCCGCCGGGGCGCGACACAGGAGACCCAGTACTTC.

There are many counts of this clonotype. The rearrangement uses TRBV5-1 and TRBJ1-1; 7 bases agree with TRBD1. The ends lost 0 bases at V and 10 bases at J; junction bases unmatched: 12. The V gene's germline CDR1 is SGHRS and CDR2 YFSETQ. The CDR3 has 15 amino acids. The CDR3 is CASSLDRGPGLGAFF. The CDR3 DNA reads as TGCGCCAGCAGCTTGGACAGGGGCCCCGGCCTGGGAGCTTTCTTT. Combining the CDR3 with reference TRBV5-1 and TRBJ1-1 gives the whole variable domain KAGVTQTPRYLIKTRGQQVTLSCSPISGHRSVSWYQQTPGQGLQFLFEYFSETQRNKGNFPGRFSGRQFSNSRSEMNVSTLELGDSALYLCASSLDRGPGLGAFFGQGTRLTVV.

This clonotype was seen more than once but under ten times. The chain combines TRBV20-1 with TRBJ2-4; D remains ambiguous. The length of the CDR3 is 14 residues. Germline CDR1 is DFQATT and CDR2 is SNEGSKA (reference sequence). Trimming took off 3 bases at V and 0 bases at J, with 9 bases between the two ends. In DNA form, the CDR3 reads TGCAGTGCTAGCCCAGCCCTAGCCAAAAACATTCAGTACTTC. Protein: CSASPALAKNIQYF.

V and J are TRBV5-1 and TRBJ1-2; D may be TRBD1 (6 bases). Germline lookup yields CDR1 SGHRS and CDR2 YFSETQ. The CDR3 has 15 residues. With 0 bases removed from V and 10 bases from J, the gap between germline ends came to 19 bases. CDR3 nucleotides: TGCGCCAGCAGCTTGGGGGGGTCGACAGGAGTGGACTACACCTTC. It codes for CASSLGGSTGVDYTF.

The chain has TRBV5-1 and TRBJ2-3; 10 nucleotides line up with TRBD2. The germline gives CDR1 SGHRS, CDR2 YFSETQ. V shed 3 bases and J 7 bases; nucleotides not matched to a gene: 8. The CDR3 spans 15 residues. In DNA form, the CDR3 reads TGCGCCAGCAGCTCGGAGGGACTAGCGAGAAATACGCAGTATTTT. Its protein product is CASSSEGLARNTQYF.

A single count supports this clonotype. This chain uses TRBV7-9 with TRBJ2-1; TRBD2 matches 8 bases. This CDR3 is built from 15 residues. The J segment lost 4 bases and the V segment lost 6 bases, leaving 8 bases of the junction unmatched. Germline CDR1 reads SEHNR; CDR2 reads FQNEAQ (reference sequence). The CDR3 spells CASRESGGDYNEQFF. Written as DNA, the CDR3 is TGTGCCAGCAGGGAGAGCGGGGGTGATTACAATGAGCAGTTCTTC.

The CDR3 DNA reads as TGTGCCAGCAGCTTAGCGGGACAGGGGACCTATGGCTACACCTTC. Protein: CASSLAGQGTYGYTF. The V gene is TRBV7-2, the J gene TRBJ1-2; 10 bases match TRBD1. Germline CDR1 SGHTA, CDR2 FQGNSA. This CDR3 is 15 amino acids long. The V and J ends lost 0 bases and 4 bases, in that order; junction bases with no gene match: 2.

This clonotype was counted only a few times. This sequence joins TRBV10-3 and TRBJ2-1; D is uncertain. Germline CDR1 is ENHRY and CDR2 is SYGVKD. V gave up 0 bases and J gave up 4 bases, with 7 bases separating them. The CDR3 spans 14 residues. CDR3 residues: CAISESRAYNEQFF. The CDR3 DNA reads as TGTGCCATCAGTGAGTCGAGAGCTTACAATGAGCAGTTCTTC.

The chain combines TRBV6-1 with TRBJ1-2; TRBD1 matches at 7 bases. The germline V gene has CDR1 MNHNS and CDR2 SASEGT. The CDR3 has 12 amino acids. V was clipped by 8 bases and J by 4 bases; unmatched bases: 4. The CDR3 DNA sequence: TGTGCCAGCTTAAGGGACAGCTATGGCTACACCTTC. Protein product: CASLRDSYGYTF.